The rows below give T cell receptor beta chains drawn from one sample of a study of blood T cell repertoires in COVID-19. This table comes from immunoSEQ multiplex PCR, and its TCRdb copy is limited to in-frame clones, with some not included. Seen here are roughly 250,000 clones, around 82% observed once, and the top ten hold roughly 4.9%. The sequencing sample was made of peripheral blood. Source of these receptors: a woman older than 75 with active or convalescent COVID-19. Each CDR3 is given with its conserved first and last residue. A D gene is named only where the DNA matches it firmly. The size entry is marked missing in some rows and otherwise reads once, few, many or a size class.

clone_size	v_call	j_call	d_call	cdr3_aa	cdr3_nt
few	TRBV4-2	TRBJ2-7	TRBD1	CASSQVTGTGVSYEQYF	TGTGCCAGCAGCCAGGTGACCGGGACAGGGGTTTCCTACGAGCAGTACTTC
-	TRBV5-1	TRBJ1-2	TRBD1	CASSQYQGEASGYTF	TGCGCCAGCAGCCAGTACCAGGGGGAGGCTAGTGGCTACACCTTC
-	TRBV28	TRBJ2-3	TRBD1	CASRLRGIGDTQYF	TGTGCCAGCAGGCTCAGGGGGATAGGGGATACGCAGTATTTT
-	TRBV5-1	TRBJ2-2	-	CASSFQGKSTGELFF	TGCGCCAGCAGCTTCCAGGGTAAAAGCACCGGGGAGCTGTTTTTT
-	TRBV27	TRBJ2-1	-	CASSFSGVGNEQFF	TGTGCCAGCAGTTTCTCCGGGGTCGGCAATGAGCAGTTCTTC
once	TRBV24-1	TRBJ2-7	TRBD1	CATSETTGGQFEQYF	TGTGCCACCAGTGAAACGACAGGGGGCCAGTTTGAGCAGTACTTC
once	TRBV5-1	TRBJ2-1	TRBD2	CASSSTGLAGGPYNEQFF	TGCGCCAGCAGCTCCACTGGACTAGCGGGAGGGCCTTACAATGAGCAGTTCTTC
-	TRBV2	TRBJ1-5	-	CASNMLSVGNQPQHF	TGTGCCAGCAATATGTTGTCGGTCGGGAATCAGCCCCAGCATTTT
-	TRBV5-1	TRBJ2-7	-	CASSPSGSPYEQYF	TGCGCCAGCAGCCCATCCGGGAGTCCCTACGAGCAGTACTTC
-	TRBV3-1/TRBV3-2	TRBJ2-7	-	CASSQGPFYEQYF	TGTGCCAGCAGCCAAGGTCCATTCTACGAGCAGTACTTC
-	TRBV7-9	TRBJ2-7	-	CASSLAQGIYEQYF	TGTGCCAGCAGCTTAGCTCAGGGGATCTACGAGCAGTACTTC
-	TRBV23-1	TRBJ2-1	TRBD1	CASRIRSKGQGLAIGNNEQFF	TGCGCCAGCAGAATACGATCTAAGGGACAGGGCCTGGCGATAGGAAACAATGAGCAGTTCTTC
-	TRBV6-4	TRBJ1-6	-	CASNKSPRGDNSPLHF	TGTGCCAGCAACAAAAGTCCCCGGGGTGACAATTCACCCCTCCACTTT
-	TRBV28	TRBJ1-5	TRBD1	CASSSLQGLNQPQHF	TGTGCCAGCAGTTCATTACAGGGGCTCAATCAGCCCCAGCATTTT
-	TRBV5-1	TRBJ1-1	TRBD1	CASSLAVRGQGTEAFF	TGCGCCAGCAGCTTGGCCGTTAGGGGGCAGGGGACTGAAGCTTTCTTT
-	TRBV6-2/TRBV6-3	TRBJ2-7	-	CASSTGITYEQYF	TGTGCCAGCAGTACAGGGATTACCTACGAGCAGTACTTC
-	TRBV9	TRBJ2-7	-	CASSSGLSGFSYEQYF	TGTGCCAGCAGCTCGGGACTTTCCGGGTTCTCCTACGAGCAGTACTTC
-	TRBV6-6	TRBJ2-2	-	CASRDGSYTGELFF	TGTGCCAGCAGAGACGGGAGCTACACCGGGGAGCTGTTTTTT
-	TRBV30	TRBJ2-1	-	CAWSEAGPYNEQFF	TGTGCCTGGAGTGAGGCGGGGCCCTACAATGAGCAGTTCTTC
-	TRBV7-6	TRBJ2-1	TRBD2	CASSLVVGGGNNEQFF	TGTGCCAGCAGCTTAGTAGTTGGCGGGGGGAACAATGAGCAGTTCTTC
-	TRBV27	TRBJ1-3	TRBD1	CASSRGSGGNGNTIYF	TGTGCCAGCAGTCGGGGATCAGGGGGAAATGGAAACACCATATATTTT
-	TRBV6-5	TRBJ1-3	-	CASRTDRLTGNTIYF	TGTGCCAGCAGAACTGACAGACTTACTGGAAACACCATATATTTT
-	TRBV25-1	TRBJ1-1	TRBD1	CASSEYIGTGREAFF	TGTGCCAGCAGTGAATATATAGGGACAGGGCGTGAAGCTTTCTTT